This T cell receptor (beta chain) came from a study of CD8+ T cells in alopecia areata. Across the study: Among treated patients, oral tofacitinib was administered at 5 to 10 mg twice daily.

Germline values: CDR1 SQVTM, CDR2 ANQGSEA. CDR3 length: 13 residues. As the sequencing template, cDNA was produced by extracting RNA and reverse transcribing it. The assay was immunoSEQ multiplex PCR, and TCRdb's table has in-frame clones only and misses some. The data hold some 150,000 clones, with around half observed a single time. This clone has a handful of counts. A read error may produce the germline difference seen at one junction end. The chain joins TRBV29-1 to TRBJ2-7; D remains unclear. This TCR derives from a human donor with alopecia areata. This specimen consisted of CD8+ T cells sorted from blood, obtained at week 0. The CDR3 nucleotides are TGCAGCGTTGGACTGGCGATCTCCCACGAGCAGTACTTC. This sequence encodes CSVGLAISHEQYF.